The source of this T cell receptor beta chain is a study of blood T cells in healthy people across ages. General study results and limits: Age advanced and TCR beta diversity per million T cells fell, roughly linearly. Conclusively comparing naive with antigen-experienced cells was impossible with unsorted PBMCs. The long-lived group displayed more naive CD4+ cells, plus higher diversity, than the aged donors did.

Trimming stripped 3 bases from V and 4 bases from J, with 12 bases between. The length of the CDR3 is 14 residues. Per the germline V gene, CDR1 is MNHEY and CDR2 is SMNVEV (reference sequence). It was with a sample-barcoded 5' primer and a J-beta primer mix that a second PCR of roughly 7 to 12 cycles was run. Via MiXCR, TCRdb re-called the 5' RACE reads, giving one row per CDR3 protein. This sample has approximately 1.5 million distinct CDR3 sequences; approximately 42% occur once, and the top ten carry just over 4%. RNA extraction gave at least 5.5 micrograms of total RNA per sample. Note on this clonotype: As yet, its antigen is unknown.

The rearrangement joins TRBV27 to TRBJ1-2, with D hard to call. The receptor was isolated from a woman aged 18-29 years in good health. Sequenced: blood. The CDR3 region is CASSFRARGYGYTF. The CDR3 DNA reads as TGTGCCAGCAGTTTTAGGGCCCGAGGCTATGGCTACACCTTC.